A selection of T cell receptor beta chains follows, all from one sample in a study of T-cell reconstitution after alpha-beta-depleted transplantation in children. TCRdb reanalysed the PCR reads using MiXCR and keeps one entry per CDR3 protein. Of some 830,000 distinct CDR3 sequences in the sample, around 15% are singletons; the top ten hold just under 5%. The specimen was PBMCs, mostly from graft donor cells, collected 360 days after TCRalphabeta/CD19-depleted stem cell transplant. Receptor source: a male patient between 5 and 17 years old who had a stem cell transplant for acute lymphoblastic leukemia, so the T cells may come from the graft donor. The CDR3 runs from the conserved cysteine through the conserved F or W. Fields, in order: V gene, clone size, J gene, D gene, CDR3 DNA, CDR3 protein. A D gene is named only where the DNA matches it firmly. Clone size, where shown, is once, few, many, or a class for clones that have expanded.

V: TRBV12-3/TRBV12-4
size: few
J: TRBJ1-4
D: -
DNA: TGTGCCAGCAGTTTAAGGAGGGAGTATGAAAAACTGTTTTTT
CDR3: CASSLRREYEKLFF

V: TRBV7-9
size: many
J: TRBJ2-3
D: -
DNA: TGTGCCAGCAGCGCGCCTATTCCCGGGGATACGCAGTATTTT
CDR3: CASSAPIPGDTQYF

V: TRBV7-8
size: -
J: TRBJ1-5
D: -
DNA: TGTGCCAGCAGCTCAGGACGGATAGCCCATAGCAATCAGCCCCAGCATTTT
CDR3: CASSSGRIAHSNQPQHF

V: TRBV5-1
size: -
J: TRBJ2-3
D: TRBD2
DNA: TGCGCCAGCAGCCGAACGGGACTAGCGGGAGTAGGTTTGGATACGCAGTATTTT
CDR3: CASSRTGLAGVGLDTQYF

V: TRBV25-1
size: -
J: TRBJ1-2
D: -
DNA: TGTGCCAGCAGTAACCGGGGGAAGGTTGACGGCTACACCTTC
CDR3: CASSNRGKVDGYTF

V: TRBV14
size: few
J: TRBJ2-3
D: TRBD2
DNA: TGTGCCAGCAGCTCCCGGACTAGCGGGAGTGATACGCAGTATTTT
CDR3: CASSSRTSGSDTQYF

V: TRBV20-1
size: -
J: TRBJ2-1
D: -
DNA: TGCAGTGCTAGTCATACCGGGACAAATAATTACAATGAGCAGTTCTTC
CDR3: CSASHTGTNNYNEQFF

V: TRBV4-1
size: many
J: TRBJ2-5
D: -
DNA: TGCGCCAGCAGCCAACCAGGGGGACTAGGGGAGACCCAGTACTTC
CDR3: CASSQPGGLGETQYF

V: TRBV29-1
size: -
J: TRBJ1-4
D: -
DNA: TGCAGCGCCACGGACATAGAAAAACTGTTTTTT
CDR3: CSATDIEKLFF

V: TRBV3-1
size: -
J: TRBJ2-1
D: -
DNA: TGTGCCAGCAGCCAGGGGCAGCGACCACTTCTGAGCTCCTACAATGAGCAGTTCTTC
CDR3: CASSQGQRPLLSSYNEQFF

V: TRBV29-1
size: many
J: TRBJ1-3
D: TRBD1
DNA: TGCAGCGTCCGACAGGGGCAGGCCTCTGGAAACACCATATATTTT
CDR3: CSVRQGQASGNTIYF

V: TRBV19
size: -
J: TRBJ2-1
D: -
DNA: TGTGCCAGTAGCAAACTAGGGAGCTCCTACAATGAGCAGTTCTTC
CDR3: CASSKLGSSYNEQFF